These 10 T cell receptor beta chains came from one sample sequenced in a study of blood T cell repertoires in COVID-19. The data were produced by immunoSEQ multiplex PCR, yet TCRdb's version contains in-frame clones alone and is incomplete. The sample lists about 66,000 clones; roughly nine tenths were seen once. The specimen sequenced was peripheral blood. The receptors shown here come from a man in his 60s with acute or convalescent COVID-19.

The J gene is TRBJ2-2, the V gene TRBV3-1 (or the pseudogene TRBV3-2); D perhaps matches TRBD1 (5 bases). Per germline, CDR1 LGHDT and CDR2 YNNKEL (reference sequence). Trimming cost V 1 base and J 1 base, with 10 bases left between them. The CDR3 loop spans 16 amino acids. CDR3 in DNA: TGTGCCAGCAGCCAAGCAGGGCAGAAGAACACCGGGGAGCTGTTTTTT. Protein: CASSQAGQKNTGELFF.

The chain recombines TRBV12-5 with TRBJ1-1; 9 bases map to TRBD1. CDR1 and CDR2 from the germline V gene are LGHNT and FRNRAP. CDR3 length: 15 amino acids. V lost 2 bases to trimming and J lost 4 bases; unmatched junction nucleotides: 5. The CDR3 protein is CASGLIMTGGTEAFF. The CDR3 DNA sequence: TGTGCTAGTGGTTTGATTATGACAGGGGGCACTGAAGCTTTCTTT.

This clone was detected once. The chain has TRBV5-1 and TRBJ1-1; D unclear. The CDR3 runs to 11 residues. The V gene lost 4 bases and the J gene lost 4 bases, with 5 bases spanning the gap. Germline V gene data show CDR1 as SGHRS and CDR2 as YFSETQ. CDR3 DNA sequence: TGCGCCAGCAGCCTCGGCACTGAAGCTTTCTTT. It encodes CASSLGTEAFF.

The rearrangement uses TRBV6-6 and TRBJ2-7, with TRBD1 identical over 7 bases. Germline CDR1 and CDR2: MNHNY and SVGAGI (reference sequence). The trim removed 2 bases at V and 1 base at J, leaving 5 bases unmatched. The CDR3 length is 15 residues. CDR3 bases: TGTGCCAGCAGTTACCCCCGACAGGGATCCTACGAGCAGTACTTC. Translated: CASSYPRQGSYEQYF.

J is TRBJ1-2 and V is TRBV24-1; 7 bases map to TRBD1. The V segment lost 4 bases and the J segment 3 bases; nucleotides outside the gene matches: 4. This CDR3 comprises 14 residues. Germline CDR1 is KGHDR and CDR2 is SFDVKD. The CDR3 region has the DNA TGTGCCACCAGTGAGCGGGACAGATACTATGGCTACACCTTC. Translation gives CATSERDRYYGYTF.

The chain has TRBV24-1 and TRBJ2-1; TRBD2 might be the D (5 bases). From germline, CDR1 is KGHDR and CDR2 SFDVKD. CDR3 size: 12 residues. Trimming cost V 6 bases and J 8 bases, with 10 bases left between them. As DNA, the CDR3 is TGTGCCACCAGTCGGGGTTACTATGAGCAGTTCTTC. This codes for CATSRGYYEQFF.

The rearrangement joins TRBV11-2 to TRBJ1-2; D uncertain. Trimming pared 1 base from V and 3 bases from J, leaving 15 bases between. The CDR3 covers 16 residues. Germline CDR1 reads SGHAT; CDR2 reads FQNNGV. DNA of the CDR3: TGTGCCAGCAGCTTAGGGGCCGGGAAGAGGGACTATGGCTACACCTTC. It yields the protein CASSLGAGKRDYGYTF. Variable domain in full (rest from reference TRBV11-2 and TRBJ1-2): EAGVAQSPRYKIIEKRQSVAFWCNPISGHATLYWYQQILGQGPKLLIQFQNNGVVDDSQLPKDRFSAERLKGVDSTLKIQPAKLEDSAVYLCASSLGAGKRDYGYTFGSGTRLTVV.

The chain links TRBV29-1 to TRBJ1-2, with 10 bases aligning to TRBD1. The length of the CDR3 is 13 residues. V dropped 6 bases and J dropped 3; count of bases not matched to a gene: 4. Germline V gene lookup returns CDR1 SQVTM and CDR2 ANQGSEA. The CDR3 nucleotides are TGCAGCGTCCCGGGACAGGGGTACTATGGCTACACCTTC. Residues: CSVPGQGYYGYTF.

The rearrangement links TRBV19 to TRBJ1-1, with D possibly being TRBD1 (5 bases). Germline V gives CDR1 LNHDA, CDR2 SQIVND (reference sequence). Trimming left V 6 bases short and J 2 bases short, with 13 bases between. This CDR3 spans 14 amino acids. This CDR3 reads CASRLETDNTEAFF. CDR3 DNA: TGTGCCAGTAGACTCGAGACAGACAACACTGAAGCTTTCTTT. The full variable domain, with the rest looked up from reference TRBV19 and TRBJ1-1, is DGGITQSPKYLFRKEGQNVTLSCEQNLNHDAMYWYRQDPGQGLRLIYYSQIVNDFQKGDIAEGYSVSREKKESFPLTVTSAQKNPTAFYLCASRLETDNTEAFFGQGTRLTVV.

The J gene is TRBJ2-7, the V gene TRBV18; maybe TRBD2 (6 bases). Germline CDR1 is KGHSH and CDR2 is LQKENI. The CDR3 covers 14 residues. Trimming left V 3 bases short and J 2 bases short, with 11 bases between. The CDR3 DNA follows: TGTGCCAGCTCACCCAGCGGGCCTACCTACGAGCAGTACTTC. Translating gives CASSPSGPTYEQYF.